This T cell receptor beta chain was recovered during a study of glioma-infiltrating T cells. General study points: Tissue-blood divergence was below expectation in non-neoplastic patients, above in gliomas. Only very few CDR3 sequences appeared in both tissue and blood.

In germline, CDR1 is LGHNA, CDR2 YSLEER. Deletions cut 1 base from V and 9 bases from J, with 10 bases between. The CDR3 totals 13 residues. The iRepertoire nested amplicon-rescue multiplex PCR amplified TCR alpha and beta CDR3s from RNA. Input was about 95-400 ng of tissue mRNA or PBMC total RNA. TCRdb re-analysed the multiplex PCR reads in MiXCR, keeping a single row per CDR3 protein. The sample consists of approximately 100,000 distinct CDR3 sequences, approximately 28% of them appearing once. This clonotype was observed many times. What it recognizes is unknown. The chain has TRBV4-3 and TRBJ2-4; D call uncertain. This TCR was recovered from a human donor with low-grade glioma or glioblastoma, undergoing nonglioma brain surgery, or in good health (not recorded which). The sequenced sample consisted of glioma tissue, nonneoplastic brain tissue, or PBMCs (not recorded which). The chain's CDR3 is CASSQGGASIQYF. Here the CDR3 DNA reads TGCGCCAGCAGCCAAGGAGGAGCCAGCATTCAGTACTTC.